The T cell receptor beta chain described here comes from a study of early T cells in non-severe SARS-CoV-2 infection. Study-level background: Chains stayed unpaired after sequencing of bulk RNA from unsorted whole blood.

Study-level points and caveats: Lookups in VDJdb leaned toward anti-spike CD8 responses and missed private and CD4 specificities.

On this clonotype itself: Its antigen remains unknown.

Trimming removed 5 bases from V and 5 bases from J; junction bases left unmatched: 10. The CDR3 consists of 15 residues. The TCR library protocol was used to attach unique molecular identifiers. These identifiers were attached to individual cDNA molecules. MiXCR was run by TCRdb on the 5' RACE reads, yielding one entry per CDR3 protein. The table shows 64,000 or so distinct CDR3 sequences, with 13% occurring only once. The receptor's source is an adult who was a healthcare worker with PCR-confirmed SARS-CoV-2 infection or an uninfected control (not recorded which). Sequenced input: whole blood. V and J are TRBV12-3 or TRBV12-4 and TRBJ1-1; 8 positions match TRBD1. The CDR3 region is CASSPSGTGGTEAFF. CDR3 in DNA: TGTGCCAGCAGTCCGTCCGGGACAGGAGGGACTGAAGCTTTCTTT.